This T cell receptor (beta chain) was captured by sequencing in a study of shared clonotypes between healthy human individuals (dated by TCRdb to 2018 to 2020). Background on the whole study: A few men and two women, aged 18 to 49 years, made up the cohort. Different laboratories and diverse techniques were used to prepare libraries and sequence TCR repertoires, to increase sequencing depth and limit assay-specific biases. Per donor, leukapheresis produced somewhere between about 0.94 and 9 billion PBMCs. To estimate repertoire size and how much clonotypes are shared between individuals, the study performed deep sequencing of blood TCR repertoires from 4 to 6 healthy adults. Per donor, three plates each were used for CD4 naive and CD4 memory, two for CD8 naive, and one for CD8 memory.

Details on this clone: The target of this receptor is not known. No base qualities exist here, and no much larger clone lies one base off it.

Using the deep immunoSEQ assay, multiplex PCR amplified TCR CDR3 regions from genomic DNA. Extracted genomic DNA from each cell subset was distributed evenly across all wells of several immunoSEQ 96-well plates, and each plate was treated as a replicate. For sorted subsets, roughly 200 ng of genomic DNA, equivalent to 25,000 to 35,000 T cell genomes, went into each replicate PCR. Purified libraries were measured with a Qubit 3.0 fluorometer, size-checked on a Bioanalyzer 2100, and measured again with the KAPA Library Quantification kit. Each immunoSEQ 96-well plate was sequenced on its own single-read 150-cycle Illumina NextSeq 550 flow cell. In the paper's pipeline: Because the immunoSEQ output held only junctional sequences and lacked quality scores, the filtering could not match the filtering applied to full-length reads. Sequences were annotated with PyIR, a Python wrapper for IgBLAST v1.9, and V/J genes and CDR3 were assigned using IMGT germline references. Reads with weak V/J assignments (E-value above 1e-6), missing CDR3, stop codons, out-of-frame junctions, or ambiguous translated residues were removed. V3J clonotypes were defined as sequences sharing an identical inferred V gene, J gene, and CDR3 amino acid sequence. To compute the percentage overlap between repertoires, the number of shared unique clonotypes was divided by the size of the smaller repertoire. RTK rarefaction, the Chao1 estimator, and Recon v2.1 estimates of unobserved clonotypes were used to assess repertoire richness. Generation probabilities were computed with OLGA for all TCRbeta clonotypes obtained by the gDNA method from a few donors. Sourced from immuneACCESS, this table was stored by TCRdb with only in-frame sequences that have V and J called. A share of the clones is absent; for the studies checked, an unresolved V gene accounts for under half, and the remainder has no known explanation. That table is the source of V, J and clone size, and D and trimming were worked out from the DNA. The sample table holds about 690,000 clones, of which about 90% were seen once. The top ten clones comprise 34% of the sample.

Points the paper makes about the study in general: Sampling was restricted to blood, and TCR repertoires in tissues likely differ from the TCR repertoires found in blood. Naive subsets generally had larger estimated clonotype richness than memory subsets did. Because the study included only a small number of donors, the genetic and exposure-history diversity represented was limited. When a handful of donors were compared, the shared fraction of clonotypes was about 5% for naive CD4, roughly 3.4% for naive CD8, more than 2% for memory CD4, and 0.35% to 0.4% for memory CD8. Compared with non-shared clonotypes, the clonotypes found in all four sorted-subset donors had higher generation probabilities. Rarefaction of sorted-subset datasets indicated incomplete sequencing despite the large sequencing depth. Pairwise subsampling led to the expectation that sequencing depth would affect the degree of clonotype sharing among donors.

Donors were healthy HIV-negative adults with no recently reported acute infections or vaccinations. Only Caucasian adults living in Nashville, Tennessee, USA were represented among the donors. The CD8 memory samples were a combination of magnetically selected CD45RO+ cells and CCR7-negative CD45RA+ effector memory (TemRA) cells. Blood was obtained by leukapheresis, after which PBMCs were separated by Ficoll-Histopaque density gradient centrifugation and cryopreserved in liquid nitrogen vapor phase. Analytical flow cytometry was used to check the purity and quantity of every magnetically sorted T cell population. Genomic DNA was isolated from each sorted fraction and quantified by UV absorbance on a Nanodrop 2000c. Via the germline V gene (reference sequence), CDR1 is SEHNR and CDR2 FQNEAQ. V is shortened by 3 bases, J by 8 bases, and the region joining them spans 11 bases. Including cysteine and phenylalanine, the CDR3 has 13 amino acids. Of all the DNA, just the CDR3 is kept, 39 bases in frame from base 1.

Sequencing was carried out using memory CD8+ T cells from PBMCs. According to the study, the label for this sample's cell subset or site signals: CD45RO+ cells pooled with CCR7-negative TemRA cells. This receptor was taken from a man between 18 and 35 years old in good health. Some clones in this sample may be carry-over from other donors' samples. The sequence joins TRBV7-9 to TRBJ2-1, with an unclear D gene assignment. The sequenced DNA is TGTGCCAGCAGCTTCCGGTTTCCCGATGAGCAGTTCTTC. This encodes CASSFRFPDEQFF. The full variable domain, completed from the reference TRBV7-9 and TRBJ2-1 proteins outside the CDR3, reads DTGVSQNPRHKITKRGQNVTFRCDPISEHNRLYWYRQTLGQGPEFLTYFQNEAQLEKSRLLSDRFSAERPKGSFSTLEIQRTEQGDSAMYLCASSFRFPDEQFFGPGTRLTVL.